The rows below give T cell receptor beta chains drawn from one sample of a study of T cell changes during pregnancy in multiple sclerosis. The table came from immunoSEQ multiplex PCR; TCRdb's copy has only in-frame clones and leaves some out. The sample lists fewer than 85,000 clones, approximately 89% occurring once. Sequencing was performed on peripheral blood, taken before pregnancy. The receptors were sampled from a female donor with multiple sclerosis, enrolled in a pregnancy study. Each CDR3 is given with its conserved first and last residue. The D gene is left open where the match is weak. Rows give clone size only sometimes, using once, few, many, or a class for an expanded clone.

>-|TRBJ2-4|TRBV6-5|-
CASSYSMGQGGDIQYF
TGTGCCAGCAGTTACTCGATGGGGCAGGGAGGCGACATTCAGTACTTC
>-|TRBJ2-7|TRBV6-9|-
CASSYPDWPYEQYF
TGTGCCAGCAGTTATCCCGACTGGCCCTACGAGCAGTACTTC
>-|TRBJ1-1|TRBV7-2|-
CASTGYTEAFF
TGTGCCAGCACAGGGTACACTGAAGCTTTCTTT
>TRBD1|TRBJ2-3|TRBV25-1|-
CAIQGAGTDTQYF
TGTGCCATCCAGGGGGCGGGCACAGATACGCAGTATTTT
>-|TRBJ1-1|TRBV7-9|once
CASSLREIPNTEAFF
TGTGCCAGCAGCCTACGGGAGATCCCGAACACTGAAGCTTTCTTT
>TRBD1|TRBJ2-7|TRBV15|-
CATSSLDRENPYEQYF
TGTGCCACCAGCAGCCTGGACAGGGAAAACCCCTACGAGCAGTACTTC
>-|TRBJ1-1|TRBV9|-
CASSVDPSRAGANTEAFF
TGTGCCAGCAGCGTAGATCCTTCTCGGGCAGGGGCGAACACTGAAGCTTTCTTT
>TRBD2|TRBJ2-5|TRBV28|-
CASSLAGGLETQYF
TGTGCCAGCAGTTTGGCGGGGGGCCTAGAGACCCAGTACTTC
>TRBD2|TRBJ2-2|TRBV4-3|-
CASSQEPTSRGWGGGELFF
TGCGCCAGCAGCCAAGAACCCACGAGCCGGGGATGGGGGGGCGGGGAGCTGTTTTTT
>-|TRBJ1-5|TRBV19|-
CASTAEEGGKPQHF
TGTGCCAGTACCGCTGAGGAGGGAGGGAAGCCCCAGCATTTT